The 9 T cell receptor beta chains in this list originate from one sample, sequenced in a study of control samples from healthy donors and cancer patients. Generated by immunoSEQ multiplex PCR, the TCRdb table keeps only in-frame clones and is missing some. The sample lists 150,000 to 200,000 clones, 91% occurring once. The material sequenced was blood. All receptors come from a woman aged 25 to 39 in good health.

This rearrangement joins TRBV7-3 to TRBJ2-5, with TRBD2 matching 13 bases. The trim removed 5 bases at V and 1 base at J, leaving 4 bases unmatched. The CDR3 has 16 residues. Germline V gene lookup returns CDR1 SGHTA and CDR2 FQGTGA. The CDR3 loop is CASSPRLAGGQETQYF. The DNA for the CDR3 is TGTGCCAGCAGCCCGCGACTAGCGGGGGGCCAAGAGACCCAGTACTTC.

This clone was seen a single time. The V gene is TRBV12-2, the J gene TRBJ2-5. TRBV12-2 is given as a pseudogene. The CDR3 length is 12 residues. The CDR3 reads CASRLAEETQYF. CDR3 nucleotide sequence: TGTGCAAGTCGCTTAGCGGAAGAGACCCAGTACTTC.

The CDR3 here is CASSQPSGYEQYF. For the CDR3, the DNA is TGTGCCAGCAGCCAACCTAGCGGATACGAGCAGTACTTC. V usage is TRBV3-1 (or the pseudogene TRBV3-2) and J usage is TRBJ2-7; 7 bases are shared with TRBD2. The CDR3 sequence is 13 residues long. Per germline, CDR1 LGHDT and CDR2 YNNKEL (reference sequence). V lost 2 bases to trimming and J lost 4 bases; unmatched junction nucleotides: 2.

Concerning this clone itself: This CDR3 is also generated by other DNA sequences in the sample. The chain links TRBV7-2 to TRBJ2-1, with D possibly TRBD1 on 6 matching bases. V lost 1 base, J lost 2 bases, and 9 bases lay in between. The CDR3 has 15 residues. Per the germline V gene, CDR1 is SGHTA and CDR2 is FQGNSA. The CDR3 loop is CASSLGGQTYNEQFF. The CDR3 region has the DNA TGTGCCAGCAGCTTAGGGGGACAAACCTACAATGAGCAGTTCTTC.

This chain connects TRBV7-3 to TRBJ2-1, with D hard to call. Trimming removed 0 bases from V and 2 bases from J, with 8 bases in between. Per the germline V gene, CDR1 is SGHTA and CDR2 is FQGTGA. The CDR3 loop spans 15 amino acids. CDR3 sequence reads: CASSLTAHTYNEQFF. The CDR3 coding sequence is TGTGCCAGCAGCTTAACAGCGCACACCTACAATGAGCAGTTCTTC.

The chain uses TRBV5-4 and TRBJ1-1; a possible D gene is TRBD1 (5 bases). The CDR3 has 13 amino acids. V shed 1 base and J shed 3 bases, with 7 bases lying between them. Germline lookup yields CDR1 SGHNT and CDR2 YYREEE (reference sequence). This CDR3 reads CASSLRGDTEAFF. The CDR3 nucleotides are TGTGCCAGCAGCTTGAGAGGGGACACTGAAGCTTTCTTT.

This clone was detected only once. This chain links TRBV28 with TRBJ1-4; D gene ambiguous. Germline V gene lookup returns CDR1 MDHEN and CDR2 SYDVKM. Trimming left V 3 bases short and J 5 bases short, with 4 bases between. The length of the CDR3 is 12 residues. CDR3 amino acids: CASSLVNEKLFF. CDR3 nucleotide sequence: TGTGCCAGCAGTTTGGTCAATGAAAAACTGTTTTTT.

DNA of the CDR3: TGTGCCAGCAGCTTAGGGGGGGGCTACACCTTC. Protein sequence: CASSLGGGYTF. This chain links TRBV7-6 with TRBJ1-2, with a tentative D call TRBD1 (5 bases). Between the trimmed V and J ends, which lost 1 base and 8 bases, there was a span of 5 bases. CDR3 length: 11 residues. The germline CDR1 and CDR2 sequences are SGHVS and FNYEAQ.

This chain joins TRBV5-1 and TRBJ1-1; maybe TRBD1 (5 bases). CDR3 length: 14 amino acids. CDR1 and CDR2 from the germline V gene are SGHRS and YFSETQ. V shed 2 bases and J shed 1 base, with 9 bases lying between them. The CDR3 nucleotides are TGCGCCAGCAGCTTTCGGGGGGAGAACACTGAAGCTTTCTTT. Its translation: CASSFRGENTEAFF.